The present T cell receptor beta chain was sequenced within a study of CD8+ T cells in alopecia areata. Extraction of RNA preceded its reverse transcription into cDNA, which served as the sequencing template. Libraries were prepared by immunoSEQ multiplex PCR; TCRdb keeps only in-frame clonotypes and omits some of them. The sample holds hundreds of thousands of clones, roughly 57% seen once. The CDR3 runs 13 residues. Germline-derived CDR1 and CDR2 are GTSNPN and SVGIG (reference sequence). The germline V and J ends were trimmed by 1 base and 8 bases, with 14 bases remaining between them. The sample in question was CD4+ T cells sorted from blood, obtained at week 0. The source of this sequence is a human donor with alopecia areata. The chain joins TRBV30 to TRBJ1-1; TRBD1 is a possible D gene (5 bases). The CDR3 nucleotides are TGTGCCTGGAGTGCAAGGGGACTATCGGAAGCTTTCTTT. It yields the protein CAWSARGLSEAFF. Supplemented by reference TRBV30 and TRBJ1-1, the full variable domain reads SQTIHQWPATLVQPVGSPLSLECTVEGTSNPNLYWYRQAAGRGLQLLFYSVGIGQISSEVPQNLSASRPQDRQFILSSKKLLLSDSGFYLCAWSARGLSEAFFGQGTRLTVV.